Sequencing of this T cell receptor beta chain was carried out in a study of response to subunit inactivated influenza vaccine. Study-wide findings and caveats: Authors suggested few new T cells are recruited by each seasonal influenza vaccination.

Details on this clonotype: Antigen: not known.

TCRdb re-called the RT-PCR reads through MiXCR, storing one row per CDR3 protein. Here the sample spans 250,000 to 350,000 distinct CDR3 sequences, approximately 23% being singletons. CDR1 and CDR2 from the germline V gene are SGHRS and YFSETQ. V was clipped by 0 bases and J by 4 bases, with 11 bases between them. The CDR3 loop spans 15 amino acids. The starting material was PBMCs from blood, obtained less than 22 months after vaccination. The genes are TRBV5-1 and TRBJ1-3; a possible D gene is TRBD1 (5 bases). The clonotype comes from a man aged 50 to 75 who received an inactivated influenza vaccine. CDR3 loop: CASSLEGLEGNTIYF. In nucleotides, the CDR3 is TGCGCCAGCAGCTTGGAGGGGCTCGAAGGAAACACCATATATTTT.